This entry lists 31 T cell receptor beta chains sequenced from one sample in a study of blood T cell repertoires in COVID-19. TCRdb's copy holds only in-frame clones and misses some; the assay was immunoSEQ multiplex PCR. In the table there are about 270,000 clones, 80% to 90% of which are singletons. What was sequenced was peripheral blood. The source is an elderly man with acute or convalescent COVID-19.

The chain has TRBV5-6 and TRBJ1-5; D call uncertain. The CDR3 is made up of 15 amino acids. Germline assignment: CDR1 SGHDT and CDR2 YYEEEE. V was trimmed by 2 bases and J by 0 bases, leaving 9 bases between them. The CDR3 reads CASSFSPYSNQPQHF. The CDR3, as DNA: TGTGCCAGCAGCTTTTCCCCTTATAGCAATCAGCCCCAGCATTTT.

The rearrangement joins TRBV5-5 to TRBJ2-1; D uncertain. CDR3 length: 15 residues. Germline V gene data show CDR1 as SGHKS and CDR2 as YYEKEE (reference sequence). Between the trimmed V and J ends, which lost 3 bases and 0 bases, there was a span of 10 bases. The CDR3 DNA sequence: TGTGCCAGCAGCTCCACGACAAGCTCCTACAATGAGCAGTTCTTC. This encodes CASSSTTSSYNEQFF.

The chain is built from TRBV6-1 and TRBJ2-1, with D possibly matching TRBD2 (5 bases). V shed 2 bases and J shed 6 bases, with 8 bases lying between them. There are 13 residues in the CDR3. Germline CDR1 MNHNS, CDR2 SASEGT. This chain's CDR3 is CASSESGLNEQFF. CDR3 DNA: TGTGCCAGCAGTGAATCAGGACTCAATGAGCAGTTCTTC.

CDR3 bases: TGTGCCTGGAGAGATGGGACTGGCACCTACGAGCAGTACTTC. It translates to CAWRDGTGTYEQYF. The chain employs TRBV30 and TRBJ2-7; TRBD2 might be the D (6 bases). CDR3 size: 14 residues. The germline V and J ends were trimmed by 3 bases and 2 bases, with 14 bases remaining between them. Germline V gives CDR1 GTSNPN, CDR2 SVGIG (reference sequence).

The chain has TRBV7-8 and TRBJ1-1, with D possibly TRBD1 on 6 matching bases. The CDR3 is 13 residues long. The germline V and J ends were trimmed by 4 bases and 2 bases, with 8 bases remaining between them. Germline values: CDR1 SGHVS, CDR2 FQNEAQ. This CDR3 reads CASSWTVNTEAFF. The CDR3 DNA is TGTGCCAGCAGCTGGACAGTTAACACTGAAGCTTTCTTT.

The chain uses TRBV3-1 (or the pseudogene TRBV3-2) and TRBJ1-2; 8 bases are a match to TRBD1. The CDR3 is 13 amino acids. V shed 1 base and J 8 bases; nucleotides not matched to a gene: 3. The germline V gene encodes CDR1 LGHDT and CDR2 YNNKEL (reference sequence). Here the CDR3 reads CASSQGTGSGYTF. CDR3 nucleotides: TGTGCCAGCAGCCAAGGGACAGGGAGCGGCTACACCTTC.

The J gene is TRBJ1-2, the V gene TRBV6-5, with TRBD1 matching 8 bases. V lost 8 bases and J lost 2; bases outside the gene matches: 1. Germline lookup yields CDR1 MNHEY and CDR2 SVGAGI. CDR3 length: 12 residues. The CDR3 loop reads CASRDRNYGYTF. CDR3 sequence (DNA): TGTGCCAGCCGGGACAGGAACTATGGCTACACCTTC.

The chain carries TRBV28 and TRBJ2-3, with 8 bases lining up with TRBD2. V gave up 2 bases and J gave up 1 base; unmatched junction bases: 5. Germline values: CDR1 MDHEN, CDR2 SYDVKM. The CDR3 runs to 16 residues. The CDR3 is CASSLTVSGGTDTQYF. The CDR3 DNA reads as TGTGCCAGCAGTTTAACGGTTAGCGGGGGCACAGATACGCAGTATTTT.

V and J are TRBV11-2 and TRBJ1-6, with a possible D match to TRBD1 (5 bases). Trimming cost V 2 bases and J 7 bases, with 9 bases left between them. Germline V gives CDR1 SGHAT, CDR2 FQNNGV. The CDR3 totals 14 residues. The CDR3 protein is CASSLQGNNSPLHF. CDR3 coding DNA: TGTGCCAGCAGCTTACAGGGTAACAATTCACCCCTCCACTTT. The variable domain in full, with the rest retrieved from reference TRBV11-2 and TRBJ1-6, is EAGVAQSPRYKIIEKRQSVAFWCNPISGHATLYWYQQILGQGPKLLIQFQNNGVVDDSQLPKDRFSAERLKGVDSTLKIQPAKLEDSAVYLCASSLQGNNSPLHFGNGTRLTVT.

The chain has TRBV30 and TRBJ2-3, with D perhaps matching TRBD2 (7 bases). V lost 7 bases and J lost 4, with 15 bases in between. The length of the CDR3 is 13 residues. The germline V gene encodes CDR1 GTSNPN and CDR2 SVGIG (reference sequence). CDR3 amino acids: CASTRGGPDTQYF. The CDR3 DNA reads TGTGCCTCGACTAGGGGGGGTCCAGATACGCAGTATTTT.

This chain joins TRBV3-1 (or the pseudogene TRBV3-2) and TRBJ2-3, with unresolved D. The CDR3 spans 16 residues. The germline V gene has CDR1 LGHDT and CDR2 YNNKEL (reference sequence). Trimming cost V 0 bases and J 2 bases, with 12 bases left between them. The CDR3 nucleotides read TGTGCCAGCAGCCAAGATATGGGCAGAGCCACAGATACGCAGTATTTT. Translated: CASSQDMGRATDTQYF.

J is TRBJ2-7 and V is TRBV12-3 or TRBV12-4; possible D gene TRBD1, 5 bases. V lost 3 bases to trimming and J lost 2 bases, with 8 bases between them. The length of the CDR3 is 13 residues. The CDR3 is CASSLLGAYEQYF. CDR3 coding DNA: TGTGCCAGCAGTTTGTTAGGGGCCTACGAGCAGTACTTC.

The chain recombines TRBV15 with TRBJ2-7, with a weak D call TRBD2 (5 bases). This CDR3 has 16 amino acids. Trimming removed 1 base at V and 0 bases at J, with 13 bases between. Looked up from germline, CDR1 is LNHNV and CDR2 is YYDKDF (reference sequence). The CDR3 DNA reads TGTGCCACCAGCAGAGGAACCGGGGTACGCTCCTACGAGCAGTACTTC. Its translation is CATSRGTGVRSYEQYF.

CDR3 amino acids: CASRRDRGHSPLHF. CDR3 bases: TGTGCCAGCAGGAGAGACAGGGGGCATTCACCCCTCCACTTT. This chain joins TRBV6-5 and TRBJ1-6; 10 bases map to TRBD1. Germline V gene sequence: CDR1 MNHEY, CDR2 SVGAGI. J gave up 8 bases and V 6 bases, and 4 bases lay outside the gene matches. The CDR3 length is 14 residues.

This chain links TRBV28 with TRBJ1-6, with D possibly matching TRBD1 (5 bases). The CDR3 contains 19 residues. Trimming removed 2 bases at V and 2 bases at J, with 19 bases between. Germline CDR1 and CDR2: MDHEN and SYDVKM. In DNA, the CDR3 is TGTGCCAGCAGTTTAATAGGAAATAACAGGACACCCTATAATTCACCCCTCCACTTT. Its translation: CASSLIGNNRTPYNSPLHF.

The chain combines TRBV5-4 with TRBJ1-2; D unresolved. Trimming shortened V by 0 bases and J by 4 bases, and 10 bases separated the two germline ends. The CDR3 loop spans 14 amino acids. Germline lookup yields CDR1 SGHNT and CDR2 YYREEE (reference sequence). This CDR3 reads CASSLGGPGYGYTF. The CDR3 DNA follows: TGTGCCAGCAGCTTGGGTGGTCCCGGCTATGGCTACACCTTC.

The chain carries TRBV2 and TRBJ1-5; possible D gene TRBD1, 6 bases. Germline V gives CDR1 SNHLY, CDR2 FYNNEI. The CDR3 has 19 residues. Trimming stripped 5 bases from V and 0 bases from J, with 23 bases between. The CDR3 bases are TGTGCCAGCAGTCTAAGACAGGCGAATCCTGCGTATAGCAATCAGCCCCAGCATTTT. It yields the protein CASSLRQANPAYSNQPQHF.

The chain uses TRBV11-2 and TRBJ1-4; a weak D match, TRBD1 (5 bases). Germline CDR1 is SGHAT and CDR2 is FQNNGV. CDR3 length equals 16 residues. The V and J ends lost 4 bases and 0 bases respectively, with 12 bases between them. CDR3 sequence (DNA): TGTGCCAGCAGCTCACGGGGGTCGGCAACTAATGAAAAACTGTTTTTT. Its translation is CASSSRGSATNEKLFF. Combining the CDR3 with reference TRBV11-2 and TRBJ1-4 gives the whole variable domain EAGVAQSPRYKIIEKRQSVAFWCNPISGHATLYWYQQILGQGPKLLIQFQNNGVVDDSQLPKDRFSAERLKGVDSTLKIQPAKLEDSAVYLCASSSRGSATNEKLFFGSGTQLSVL.

The chain is built from TRBV7-9 and TRBJ2-5; 9 bases fit TRBD1. The CDR3 runs to 15 residues. In germline, CDR1 is SEHNR, CDR2 FQNEAQ (reference sequence). V lost 3 bases, J lost 3 bases, and 5 bases stayed unmatched. DNA for the CDR3: TGTGCCAGCAGCTTTCCCGGGACAGGGAAAGAGACCCAGTACTTC. Protein: CASSFPGTGKETQYF.

In its sample, this clone was seen once. The chain recombines TRBV10-3 with TRBJ2-3; TRBD2 aligns across 7 bases. This CDR3 is built from 15 residues. Germline assignment: CDR1 ENHRY and CDR2 SYGVKD. J lost 2 bases, V lost 5 bases, and 7 bases had no gene match. The CDR3 region is CAISMTSLDTDTQYF. The CDR3, as DNA: TGTGCCATCAGTATGACTAGCCTAGACACAGATACGCAGTATTTT.

The chain combines TRBV2 with TRBJ2-1, with D maybe TRBD1 (6 bases). The CDR3 extends over 11 amino acids. Germline V lookup: CDR1 SNHLY, CDR2 FYNNEI. The V end lost 3 bases, the J end lost 15 bases, and 12 bases lay between the germline ends. The CDR3 loop is CASSEMGAGFF. The CDR3 region has the DNA TGTGCCAGCAGTGAGATGGGGGCCGGGTTCTTC.

The V gene is TRBV27, the J gene TRBJ2-7; TRBD1 matches 8 bases. CDR1 is MNHEY and CDR2 is SMNVEV in the germline V gene (reference sequence). CDR3 size: 15 residues. The V segment lost 6 bases and the J segment 4 bases; nucleotides outside the gene matches: 11. The CDR3, as DNA: TGTGCCAGCAGATACGGACAGGGCCTCTTTTACGAGCAGTACTTC. As protein: CASRYGQGLFYEQYF.

This rearrangement joins TRBV28 to TRBJ2-7, with 7 bases aligning to TRBD2. Per the germline V gene, CDR1 is MDHEN and CDR2 is SYDVKM. This CDR3 is 13 amino acids long. V trimming: 6 bases; J trimming: 8 bases; junction bases outside the gene matches: 10. The CDR3 nucleotides are TGTGCCAGCAGGCTGGGGGGGGATATAAAGCAGTACTTC. Amino acids: CASRLGGDIKQYF. The full variable domain, its missing parts supplied by reference TRBV28 and TRBJ2-7, is DVKVTQSSRYLVKRTGEKVFLECVQDMDHENMFWYRQDPGLGLRLIYFSYDVKMKEKGDIPEGYSVSREKKERFSLILESASTNQTSMYLCASRLGGDIKQYFGPGTRLTVT.

The J gene is TRBJ2-5, the V gene TRBV5-1; D is unclear. Germline loops: CDR1 SGHRS, CDR2 YFSETQ. The length of the CDR3 is 14 residues. The V and J ends lost 0 bases and 2 bases respectively, with 8 bases between them. As DNA, the CDR3 is TGCGCCAGCAGCTTGGGGTCAGGACAAGAGACCCAGTACTTC. It translates to CASSLGSGQETQYF.

V gene TRBV7-9 combines with J gene TRBJ2-1, with 11 bases lining up with TRBD2. V was pared by 1 base and J by 12 bases, with 8 bases of the junction left unmatched. Germline lookup yields CDR1 SEHNR and CDR2 FQNEAQ (reference sequence). This CDR3 spans 15 amino acids. CDR3 nucleotide sequence: TGTGCCAGCAGCTTAGGGACTAGCGGGTATGGGGGGCAGTTCTTC. Translated, it gives CASSLGTSGYGGQFF.

The V call is TRBV28, the J call TRBJ2-1; 11 bases are a match to TRBD2. The CDR3 has 15 residues. From germline, CDR1 is MDHEN and CDR2 SYDVKM. J lost 10 bases, V lost 6 bases, and 11 bases had no gene match. The CDR3 DNA is TGTGCCAGCAGCGGCCTAGCGGGGGGTTTCGGGGAGCAGTTCTTC. Amino acid sequence: CASSGLAGGFGEQFF.

The chain has TRBV19 and TRBJ2-4, with 11 bases fitting TRBD2. The CDR3 is 17 amino acids. Germline CDR1 LNHDA, CDR2 SQIVND (reference sequence). J gave up 1 base and V 4 bases, and 6 bases lay outside the gene matches. The CDR3 DNA reads TGTGCCAGTAGTACTAGCGGGAGGAACGGGGCCAAAAACATTCAGTACTTC. Translating it yields CASSTSGRNGAKNIQYF.

The J gene is TRBJ2-2, the V gene TRBV5-4; 7 bases agree with TRBD2. Germline lookup yields CDR1 SGHNT and CDR2 YYREEE (reference sequence). J was trimmed by 0 bases and V by 2 bases; bases with no gene match: 4. The CDR3 is made up of 16 amino acids. The CDR3 DNA reads as TGTGCCAGCAGCTTCGAGGGACTAACGAACACCGGGGAGCTGTTTTTT. Protein product: CASSFEGLTNTGELFF.

The chain combines TRBV5-1 with TRBJ1-4; TRBD1 matches 7 bases. CDR3 length equals 15 residues. Germline trimming cut 0 bases from V and 4 bases from J; bases unmatched to any gene: 3. Germline CDR1 reads SGHRS; CDR2 reads YFSETQ. The CDR3 DNA reads TGCGCCAGCAGCTTGGCGGGACAGAATAATGAAAAACTGTTTTTT. Translated: CASSLAGQNNEKLFF.

CDR3 in amino acids: CASSQYSGGHQETQYF. CDR3 coding DNA: TGTGCCAGCAGCCAGTATAGCGGGGGGCACCAAGAGACCCAGTACTTC. The rearrangement uses TRBV3-1 (or the pseudogene TRBV3-2) and TRBJ2-5; 10 nucleotides agree with TRBD2. The V segment lost 3 bases and the J segment 0 bases; nucleotides outside the gene matches: 4. Per the germline V gene, CDR1 is LGHDT and CDR2 is YNNKEL (reference sequence). This CDR3 region has 16 residues.

The chain has TRBV7-4 and TRBJ2-1, with no clear D. From germline, CDR1 is SGHVT and CDR2 SQSDAQ. V was pared by 5 bases and J by 2 bases, with 19 bases between. This CDR3 region has 17 residues. In nucleotides, the CDR3 is TGTGCCAGCAGCATCATCACTGACACCCAAGCCTACAATGAGCAGTTCTTC. Translated: CASSIITDTQAYNEQFF.